What follows are 5 T cell receptor beta chains derived from one specimen sequenced in a study of cytomegalovirus exposure and HLA in healthy donors. PCR involved 60 Vbeta and 13 Jbeta primers. The assay was immunoSEQ multiplex PCR, and TCRdb's table has in-frame clones only and misses some. The sample has some 120,000 clones, 55% to 65% seen once; the top ten hold 8.5% to 9.5%. Sequencing was performed on PBMCs. These receptors were collected from a woman in her forties in good health and CMV-seropositive.

The V and J genes are TRBV2 and TRBJ1-1, with D hard to call. Trimming removed 5 bases from V and 6 bases from J, with 16 bases in between. CDR3 length equals 14 residues. The V gene's germline CDR1 is SNHLY and CDR2 FYNNEI. The CDR3 nucleotides read TGTGCCAGCAGTCCAAGGGAGGTGGGCGCTGAAGCTTTCTTT. Protein: CASSPREVGAEAFF.

The rearrangement links TRBV20-1 to TRBJ2-1; D gene ambiguous. The germline V gene has CDR1 DFQATT and CDR2 SNEGSKA (reference sequence). V was clipped by 0 bases and J by 5 bases, with 2 bases between them. CDR3 length: 11 residues. CDR3 bases: TGCAGTGCTAGAGATAACAATGAGCAGTTCTTC. It codes for CSARDNNEQFF.

In nucleotides, the CDR3 is TGTGCCAGCAGTTACTCTGGCAGATCCTACGAGCAGTACTTC. It codes for CASSYSGRSYEQYF. The chain combines TRBV6-5 with TRBJ2-7; D uncertain. This CDR3 contains 14 residues. Between the trimmed V and J ends, which lost 0 bases and 1 base, there was a span of 7 bases. Germline loops: CDR1 MNHEY, CDR2 SVGAGI.

The chain joins TRBV9 to TRBJ1-1, with 8 bases lining up with TRBD1. Germline CDR1 is SGDLS and CDR2 is YYNGEE. The CDR3 totals 14 residues. The trim removed 3 bases at V and 0 bases at J, leaving 1 base unmatched. The CDR3 loop reads CASSEQGVNTEAFF. DNA of the CDR3: TGTGCCAGCAGCGAACAGGGGGTGAACACTGAAGCTTTCTTT.

Worth noting for this clone: One end of the junction fails to match germline, which may point to a read error. The V gene is TRBV13, the J gene TRBJ2-7, with 7 bases lining up with TRBD2. Germline CDR1 reads PRHDT; CDR2 reads FYEKMQ (reference sequence). The CDR3 has 17 amino acids. In nucleotides, the CDR3 is TGTGCCAGCAGCCTAGGGGCTAGCGGAGCTCCGGGTTACGAGCAGTACTTC. Protein product: CASSLGASGAPGYEQYF.